The next 17 T cell receptor beta chains were all read from a single sample in a study of T cells in Graves' hyperthyroidism and ophthalmopathy (dated by TCRdb to the late 2010s). The library relied on multiplex PCR. Sequencing relied on an Illumina HiSeq 2000. Amplification of TCR beta CDR3 regions was carried out from RNA transcripts. A first-round RT-PCR of the TCR CDR3 used the HTBI primer set with the Qiagen OneStep RT-PCR kit. The public reads were reprocessed in TCRdb via fastp at Q25 and MiXCR, keeping in-frame beta chains. Rows matching on CDR3 protein sequence are summarized as one entry with the most common DNA and genes. This sample has a few hundred thousand distinct CDR3 sequences in its table, and 18% of those were observed once. The top ten clonotypes cover roughly a sixth of the sample. The sample comprised blood. All receptors come from a woman aged 40 to 50 with Graves' ophthalmopathy.

As concerns this clonotype: Just one base apart from a much larger clone, this may be a read error. CDR3 region: CASRYPGQGGGYTF. CDR3 coding DNA: TGTGCCAGCAGATATCCGGGACAGGGAGGTGGCTACACCTTC. The chain employs TRBV7-2 and TRBJ1-2; 9 nucleotides line up with TRBD1. Germline lookup yields CDR1 SGHTA and CDR2 FQGNSA. The CDR3 is 14 residues long. V was clipped by 6 bases and J by 7 bases; unmatched bases: 9.

This clonotype was seen at least ten times. The CDR3 DNA is TGCAGTGCTAGAGAGGGGCCCGGGCTTCAGCCCCAGCATTTT. This codes for CSAREGPGLQPQHF. The chain is built from TRBV20-1 and TRBJ1-5; weak D call: TRBD1 (5 bases). Trimming took off 0 bases at V and 6 bases at J, with 12 bases between the two ends. The CDR3 loop spans 14 amino acids. Germline loops: CDR1 DFQATT, CDR2 SNEGSKA (reference sequence).

This clonotype showed up many times. A much more abundant neighbour one base away suggests this may be a read error. The rearrangement uses TRBV28 and TRBJ1-2; D might be TRBD1 (5 bases). The CDR3 contains 16 residues. Trimming removed 5 bases at V and 1 base at J, with 17 bases between. CDR1 is MDHEN, CDR2 SYDVKM, per germline. For the CDR3, the DNA is TGTGCCAGCAGTCGGACCGGGACGAAACATAACTATGGCTACACCTTC. Translation gives CASSRTGTKHNYGYTF.

This clonotype showed up many times. The chain couples TRBV2 to TRBJ2-2, with TRBD2 matching 12 bases. This CDR3 spans 18 amino acids. From germline, CDR1 is SNHLY and CDR2 FYNNEI. V lost 5 bases, J lost 4 bases, and 11 bases stayed unmatched. CDR3 coding DNA: TGTGCCAGCAGTAGAAGACTAGCGGGAGTTGCGGGCACCGGGGAGCTGTTTTTT. Translated: CASSRRLAGVAGTGELFF. Complete variable domain (other parts from reference TRBV2 and TRBJ2-2): EPEVTQTPSHQVTQMGQEVILRCVPISNHLYFYWYRQILGQKVEFLVSFYNNEISEKSEIFDDQFSVERPDGSNFTLKIRSTKLEDSAMYFCASSRRLAGVAGTGELFFGEGSRLTVL.

This clonotype came up many times. The chain recombines TRBV28 with TRBJ2-5, with D perhaps TRBD2 (6 bases). This CDR3 is built from 13 residues. V lost 2 bases and J lost 9, with 13 bases in between. Germline lookup yields CDR1 MDHEN and CDR2 SYDVKM. This chain's CDR3 is CASSLRLAWAQYF. Here the CDR3 DNA reads TGTGCCAGCAGTTTACGGCTAGCGTGGGCCCAGTACTTC. Full variable domain (outside the CDR3, taken from reference TRBV28 and TRBJ2-5): DVKVTQSSRYLVKRTGEKVFLECVQDMDHENMFWYRQDPGLGLRLIYFSYDVKMKEKGDIPEGYSVSREKKERFSLILESASTNQTSMYLCASSLRLAWAQYFGPGTRLLVL.

This clonotype occurred many times. This chain links TRBV20-1 with TRBJ2-2, with TRBD2 matching over 8 bases. The CDR3 has 15 residues. CDR1 is DFQATT, CDR2 SNEGSKA, per germline (reference sequence). The junction had 3 bases not matched to a gene; V was cut back by 3 bases and J by 0 bases. CDR3 amino acids: CSASVAGSNTGELFF. The DNA of the CDR3 is TGCAGTGCTAGCGTAGCGGGATCGAACACCGGGGAGCTGTTTTTT.

This chain uses TRBV4-2 with TRBJ2-5; 12 bases line up with TRBD2. This CDR3 region has 18 residues. Germline CDR1 reads LGHNA; CDR2 reads YNFKEQ. The V gene end was trimmed by 8 bases and the J gene end by 5 bases; junction bases not matched to a gene: 18. The CDR3 bases are TGTGCCAGCCAGGTCATCGCATCGACTAGCGGGGGTTCTGAGACCCAGTACTTC. This encodes CASQVIASTSGGSETQYF.

This clonotype was recorded at least ten times. The V call is TRBV7-9, the J call TRBJ2-7; 8 nucleotides agree with TRBD2. Germline V lookup: CDR1 SEHNR, CDR2 FQNEAQ (reference sequence). J lost 1 base, V lost 1 base, and 3 bases had no gene match. The CDR3 runs 15 residues. CDR3 region: CASSLGSGASYEQYF. The CDR3 nucleotides read TGTGCCAGCAGCTTAGGTAGCGGGGCGTCCTACGAGCAGTACTTC.

This clonotype showed up many times. V and J are TRBV6-1 and TRBJ2-6, with D possibly being TRBD1 (6 bases). The CDR3 loop spans 19 amino acids. Trimming removed 4 bases at V and 6 bases at J, with 25 bases between. Per the germline V gene, CDR1 is MNHNS and CDR2 is SASEGT. CDR3 sequence reads: CASSGSKTGFGRSANVLTF. CDR3 DNA: TGTGCCAGCAGTGGGTCCAAAACAGGGTTCGGCAGGTCGGCCAACGTCCTGACTTTC.

The V call is TRBV28, the J call TRBJ1-5; D might be TRBD1 (6 bases). V lost 5 bases and J 5 bases, leaving 19 bases between the germline ends. The CDR3 is made up of 16 amino acids. From germline, CDR1 is MDHEN and CDR2 SYDVKM. The CDR3 here is CASSPLAQGGDQPQHF. CDR3 coding DNA: TGTGCCAGCAGTCCTCTCGCACAGGGAGGAGATCAGCCCCAGCATTTT.

The table lists this clonotype with a few counts. The V and J genes are TRBV30 and TRBJ1-3; a possible D gene is TRBD1 (5 bases). This CDR3 is built from 18 residues. Trimming took 2 bases from V and 4 from J, leaving 24 bases between them. The germline CDR1 and CDR2 sequences are GTSNPN and SVGIG (reference sequence). The CDR3 sequence: CAWSPVDPGTEKGNTIYF. CDR3 bases: TGTGCCTGGAGTCCCGTAGATCCCGGGACCGAAAAAGGAAACACCATATATTTT. The whole variable domain, filled in from reference TRBV30 and TRBJ1-3, reads SQTIHQWPATLVQPVGSPLSLECTVEGTSNPNLYWYRQAAGRGLQLLFYSVGIGQISSEVPQNLSASRPQDRQFILSSKKLLLSDSGFYLCAWSPVDPGTEKGNTIYFGEGSWLTVV.

This clonotype came up a few times. V gene TRBV12-5 combines with J gene TRBJ2-7; 7 bases agree with TRBD2. Germline V gives CDR1 LGHNT, CDR2 FRNRAP. Germline trimming cut 2 bases from V and 4 bases from J; bases unmatched to any gene: 8. The CDR3 is made up of 15 amino acids. The CDR3 bases are TGTGCTAGTGGTTTGTATTTCCTAGCGGTGTACGAGCAGTACTTC. Translated, it gives CASGLYFLAVYEQYF.

This clonotype was detected many times. The V gene is TRBV4-2, the J gene TRBJ1-1; TRBD1 matches 10 bases. The V and J ends lost 4 bases and 1 base, in that order; junction bases with no gene match: 9. Germline CDR1 reads LGHNA; CDR2 reads YNFKEQ. This CDR3 is 17 amino acids long. CDR3 sequence: CASSLRDRGGGNTEAFF. As DNA, the CDR3 is TGTGCCAGCAGCCTAAGGGACAGGGGCGGGGGGAACACTGAAGCTTTCTTT.

In its sample, this clonotype was seen many times. This chain links TRBV6-5 with TRBJ2-5; 10 bases agree with TRBD1. Germline CDR1 is MNHEY and CDR2 is SVGAGI. The V gene end was trimmed by 8 bases and the J gene end by 4 bases; junction bases not matched to a gene: 7. CDR3 length equals 14 residues. The CDR3 bases are TGTGCCAGCGCCCGGGACAGGGGAGGAGAGACCCAGTACTTC. Its translation: CASARDRGGETQYF.

This clonotype was found many times. J is TRBJ2-7 and V is TRBV6-1; D is ambiguous. Between the trimmed V and J ends, which lost 2 bases and 3 bases, there was a span of 5 bases. The CDR3 spans 12 residues. The germline V gene encodes CDR1 MNHNS and CDR2 SASEGT. The CDR3 sequence is CASSEFLYEQYF. For the CDR3, the DNA is TGTGCCAGCAGTGAATTCCTCTACGAGCAGTACTTC.

This clonotype was counted many times. The gene calls are TRBV7-3 and TRBJ2-5; D is undetermined. Germline CDR1 reads SGHTA; CDR2 reads FQGTGA. CDR3 length: 13 amino acids. V shed 6 bases and J shed 2 bases, with 10 bases lying between them. CDR3 amino acids: CASSWAGQETQYF. CDR3 DNA sequence: TGTGCCAGCAGTTGGGCTGGACAAGAGACCCAGTACTTC. The variable domain in full, with the rest retrieved from reference TRBV7-3 and TRBJ2-5, is GAGVSQTPSNKVTEKGKYVELRCDPISGHTALYWYRQSLGQGPEFLIYFQGTGAADDSGLPNDRFFAVRPEGSVSTLKIQRTERGDSAVYLCASSWAGQETQYFGPGTRLLVL.

The chain employs TRBV7-8 and TRBJ2-7; D gene unclear. This CDR3 is built from 14 residues. Trimming shortened V by 5 bases and J by 6 bases, and 17 bases separated the two germline ends. The germline CDR1 and CDR2 sequences are SGHVS and FQNEAQ. CDR3 bases: TGTGCCAGCAGCCTAGATCGCTGGACCCTCGAGCAGTACTTC. Encoded protein: CASSLDRWTLEQYF.